This is a list of T cell receptor beta chains from one sample in a study of OX40 agonist ivuxolimab in advanced cancers. Profiled with immunoSEQ multiplex PCR; TCRdb holds only in-frame clones, not every one. The sample yields roughly 75,000 clones, about 89% seen once. Sample: CD4+ or CD8+ T cells sorted from blood, taken in a trial of the OX40 agonist ivuxolimab. These receptor sequences come from an adult with an advanced solid tumor such as melanoma, head and neck, liver or kidney cancer. Both conserved end residues are part of each CDR3. D genes are given only for firm matches. Rows give clone size only sometimes, using once, few, many, or a class for an expanded clone.

size	J	V	D	length	DNA	CDR3
NA	TRBJ2-5	TRBV29-1	NA	13	TGCAGCGTTGAAGAGGGGGGCGAAGAGACCCAGTACTTC	CSVEEGGEETQYF
NA	TRBJ1-1	TRBV28	TRBD1	18	TGTGCCAGCAGGAGAAGGACAGGGTCCCATACGATGAACACTGAAGCTTTCTTT	CASRRRTGSHTMNTEAFF
few	TRBJ2-5	TRBV5-6	NA	14	TGTGCCAGCAGTTTCCTCGGGAGTGGAGAGACCCAGTACTTC	CASSFLGSGETQYF
NA	TRBJ1-4	TRBV27	TRBD1	15	TGTGCCAGCAGTTTACAGGGGGCTTGGGGTGAAAAACTGTTTTTT	CASSLQGAWGEKLFF
NA	TRBJ1-2	TRBV30	NA	13	TGTGCCTGGAGTGCACTTTTAGGCTATGGCTACACCTTC	CAWSALLGYGYTF
once	TRBJ2-3	TRBV11-2	NA	12	TGTGCCAGCAGCTTAGTTTCAGATACGCAGTATTTT	CASSLVSDTQYF
NA	TRBJ2-5	TRBV7-2	NA	13	TGTGCCAGCAGCTTAGTGGAGCAACAGACCCAGTACTTC	CASSLVEQQTQYF
NA	TRBJ1-3	TRBV5-1	NA	16	TGCGCCAGCAGCTTGGATAAAACGTTCTCTGGAAACACCATATATTTT	CASSLDKTFSGNTIYF
NA	TRBJ2-7	TRBV7-8	NA	11	TGTGCCAGCAGCCGCAACTACGAGCAGTACTTC	CASSRNYEQYF
NA	TRBJ2-3	TRBV4-2	NA	15	TGTGCCAGCAGCCAACAGCAGGGAATCACAGATACGCAGTATTTT	CASSQQQGITDTQYF
NA	TRBJ1-2	TRBV30	NA	14	TGTGCCTGGAGTGTAGGGGTAGGGATTCATGGCTACACCTTC	CAWSVGVGIHGYTF
few	TRBJ1-1	TRBV7-9	NA	14	TGTGCCAGCACCACTATGACGGTCCGGGCTGAAGCTTTCTTT	CASTTMTVRAEAFF
NA	TRBJ1-5	TRBV5-5	NA	14	TGTGCCAGCAGCTTGGGTCAGCCCAATCAGCCCCAGCATTTT	CASSLGQPNQPQHF
NA	TRBJ2-6	TRBV5-6	NA	17	TGTGCCAGCGTGAGTTGCATAGCACAAAGTCGGGCCAACGTCCTGACTTTC	CASVSCIAQSRANVLTF
NA	TRBJ2-3	TRBV15	NA	16	TGTGCCACCAGCAGAACGTTGGGGCCTCGCACAGATACGCAGTATTTT	CATSRTLGPRTDTQYF
NA	TRBJ1-2	TRBV6-6	NA	14	TGTGCCAGCAGTCGGGGGAGGGACACCTATGGCTACACCTTC	CASSRGRDTYGYTF
NA	TRBJ1-4	TRBV19	TRBD1	16	TGTGCCAGTAGTATTATCAAGGGGGCGCCCAATGAAAAACTGTTTTTT	CASSIIKGAPNEKLFF
NA	TRBJ2-4	TRBV29-1	NA	12	TGCAGCGCCGTAGACAGTAAAAACATTCAGTACTTC	CSAVDSKNIQYF
NA	TRBJ1-5	TRBV5-8	TRBD1	17	TGTGCCAGCAGCTTCGGACAGGATAGCGTGGGCAATCAGCCCCAGCATTTT	CASSFGQDSVGNQPQHF
NA	TRBJ2-1	TRBV6-1	NA	16	TGTGCCAGCAGTGAATACACGAGAAGCTCCTACAATGAGCAGTTCTTC	CASSEYTRSSYNEQFF
NA	TRBJ2-5	TRBV5-1	NA	14	TGCGCCAGCAGCTCGGGGGATTTCCAAGAGACCCAGTACTTC	CASSSGDFQETQYF
NA	TRBJ2-2	TRBV2	TRBD1	15	TGTGCCAGCAGTGGGGACAGGGCGAACACCGGGGAGCTGTTTTTT	CASSGDRANTGELFF
NA	TRBJ2-2	TRBV27	NA	16	TGTGCCAGCAGTCCCCTATTGCTAAGGCAAGCCGGGGAGCTGTTTTTT	CASSPLLLRQAGELFF
NA	TRBJ2-3	TRBV29-1	NA	16	TGCAGCGTTGCGGTGGTACGGGGGGCGGGCACAGATACGCAGTATTTT	CSVAVVRGAGTDTQYF
NA	TRBJ2-7	TRBV6-5	TRBD2	13	TGTGCCAGCAGTTTTACTAGCGCATACGAGCAGTACTTC	CASSFTSAYEQYF
NA	TRBJ2-5	TRBV7-8	TRBD1	14	TGTGCCAGCAGCTTACGACAGGGCGGAGTGACCCAGTACTTC	CASSLRQGGVTQYF
NA	TRBJ1-2	TRBV4-1	NA	14	TGCGCCAGCAGCCAGCTGTCTGGGGGCGGCGGCTACACCTTC	CASSQLSGGGGYTF
once	TRBJ2-5	TRBV30	NA	16	TGTGCCTGGACCCCCAGGGGCGGGGCCGGGAAAGAGACCCAGTACTTC	CAWTPRGGAGKETQYF
NA	TRBJ1-4	TRBV6-5	NA	13	TGTGCCAGCACCAGGGCAGCGAGGGAAAAACTGTTTTTT	CASTRAAREKLFF
once	TRBJ2-2	TRBV7-3	TRBD1	13	TGTGCCAGCAGCTTAGACAGGGCCGGGGAGCTGTTTTTT	CASSLDRAGELFF
NA	TRBJ2-1	TRBV4-2	TRBD2	18	TGTGCCAGCAGCCAAGTAACTAGCGGGGGCAATTCCTACAATGAGCAGTTCTTC	CASSQVTSGGNSYNEQFF
NA	TRBJ2-7	TRBV11-2	NA	15	TGTGCCAGCAGCCCTCTGGGACTCGATACCTACGAGCAGTACTTC	CASSPLGLDTYEQYF
NA	TRBJ2-1	TRBV29-1	NA	17	TGCAGCGTGGCCCGTTTACTAGCCCGTGAATTCTACAATGAGCAGTTCTTC	CSVARLLAREFYNEQFF
NA	TRBJ1-2	TRBV6-5	NA	12	TGTGCCAGCAGTCAGGATCAGGGAGGCTACACCTTC	CASSQDQGGYTF
NA	TRBJ2-3	TRBV19	TRBD2	16	TGTGCCAGTAGTATGGGACTAGCGGGGTCTGGGGATACGCAGTATTTT	CASSMGLAGSGDTQYF